The 5 T cell receptor beta chains below all came from one sample that was sequenced in a study of neoadjuvant anti-PD-1 for oral cavity cancer. Sequencing was performed with immunoSEQ multiplex PCR; in TCRdb, only in-frame clones are kept and a portion is missing. The sample lists around 13,000 clones; roughly 67% were seen once. Time point reported: after neoadjuvant nivolumab, at surgical resection. The input for sequencing was PBMCs, taken after nivolumab (anti-PD-1) treatment. These receptors were obtained from a person between 40 and 85 years old with oral cavity squamous cell carcinoma.

The chain uses TRBV5-1 and TRBJ2-1; no definite D call. There are 14 residues in the CDR3. Trimming took 4 bases from V and 4 from J, leaving 12 bases between them. CDR1 is SGHRS and CDR2 is YFSETQ in the germline V gene. CDR3 coding DNA: TGCGCCAGCAGCCCTCCCCCTCGGTACAATGAGCAGTTCTTC. Translating it yields CASSPPPRYNEQFF.

J is TRBJ2-5 and V is TRBV7-2, with D unresolved. Germline V gene data show CDR1 as SGHTA and CDR2 as FQGNSA. V was shortened by 4 bases and J by 5 bases, with 8 bases between the two germline ends. The CDR3 covers 12 residues. CDR3 protein: CASSWAGETQYF. The CDR3, as DNA: TGTGCCAGCAGCTGGGCCGGGGAGACCCAGTACTTC. Variable domain in full (rest from reference TRBV7-2 and TRBJ2-5): GAGVSQSPSNKVTEKGKDVELRCDPISGHTALYWYRQSLGQGLEFLIYFQGNSAPDKSGLPSDRFSAERTGGSVSTLTIQRTQQEDSAVYLCASSWAGETQYFGPGTRLLVL.

The rearrangement joins TRBV10-1 to TRBJ2-7; no reliable D call. V lost 5 bases and J 3 bases, leaving 17 bases between the germline ends. Germline-derived CDR1 and CDR2 are WNHNN and SYGVQD (reference sequence). The CDR3 is 15 residues long. CDR3 in amino acids: CASSPVGAFFYEQYF. In DNA form, the CDR3 reads TGCGCCAGCAGTCCCGTGGGTGCTTTCTTCTACGAGCAGTACTTC.

This clone appeared a single time. V gene TRBV19 combines with J gene TRBJ2-7; D uncertain. Per germline, CDR1 LNHDA and CDR2 SQIVND (reference sequence). The CDR3 sequence is 13 residues long. Trimming removed 4 bases at V and 2 bases at J, with 9 bases between. The CDR3 sequence: CASSTAAAYEQYF. CDR3 bases: TGTGCCAGTAGTACCGCGGCAGCCTACGAGCAGTACTTC.

The count of this clone is one. The chain carries TRBV5-6 and TRBJ2-7; TRBD1 or TRBD2 may be the D gene (5 bases each). V lost 4 bases and J lost 3, with 14 bases in between. Germline-derived CDR1 and CDR2 are SGHDT and YYEEEE. The CDR3 covers 14 residues. The CDR3 bases are TGTGCCAGCAGCGGGGACCGAGCAAACTACGAGCAGTACTTC. This encodes CASSGDRANYEQYF.